This record covers a single T cell receptor (beta chain). Germline loops: CDR1 KGHSH, CDR2 LQKENI. V was clipped by 6 bases and J by 8 bases, with 25 bases between them. The length of the CDR3 is 17 residues. This sample is part of a study of blood T cell repertoires in COVID-19. The repertoire was sequenced with immunoSEQ multiplex PCR; TCRdb's copy has only in-frame clones and lacks some. The sample shows under 55,000 clones, around four fifths of them seen only once. The chain combines TRBV18 with TRBJ1-4; D not certain. The sequence was obtained from a man aged 50 or older with acute or convalescent COVID-19. Input material: peripheral blood. The CDR3 DNA is TGTGCCAGCTCGACGTTCCGGGATCTAATTTCGGGAGAAAAACTGTTTTTT. Encoded protein: CASSTFRDLISGEKLFF. Drawing the rest from reference TRBV18 and TRBJ1-4, the complete variable domain is NAGVMQNPRHLVRRRGQEARLRCSPMKGHSHVYWYRQLPEEGLKFMVYLQKENIIDESGMPKERFSAEFPKEGPSILRIQQVVRGDSAAYFCASSTFRDLISGEKLFFGSGTQLSVL.